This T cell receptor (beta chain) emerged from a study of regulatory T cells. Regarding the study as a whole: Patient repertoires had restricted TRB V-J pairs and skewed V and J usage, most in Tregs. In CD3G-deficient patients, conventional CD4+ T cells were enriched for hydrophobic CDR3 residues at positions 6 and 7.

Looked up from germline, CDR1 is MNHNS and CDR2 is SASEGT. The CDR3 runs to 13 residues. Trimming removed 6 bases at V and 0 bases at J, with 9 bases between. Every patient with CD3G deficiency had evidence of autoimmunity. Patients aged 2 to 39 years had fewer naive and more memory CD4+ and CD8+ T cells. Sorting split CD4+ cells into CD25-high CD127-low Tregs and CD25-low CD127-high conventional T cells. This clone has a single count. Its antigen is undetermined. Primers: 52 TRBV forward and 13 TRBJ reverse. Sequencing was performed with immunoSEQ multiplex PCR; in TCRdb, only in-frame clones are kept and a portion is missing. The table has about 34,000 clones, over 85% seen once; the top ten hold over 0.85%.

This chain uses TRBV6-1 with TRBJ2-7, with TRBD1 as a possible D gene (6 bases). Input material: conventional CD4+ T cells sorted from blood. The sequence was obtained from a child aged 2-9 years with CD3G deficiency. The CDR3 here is CASSRTDSYEQYF. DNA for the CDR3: TGTGCCAGCAGCCGGACAGACTCCTACGAGCAGTACTTC.